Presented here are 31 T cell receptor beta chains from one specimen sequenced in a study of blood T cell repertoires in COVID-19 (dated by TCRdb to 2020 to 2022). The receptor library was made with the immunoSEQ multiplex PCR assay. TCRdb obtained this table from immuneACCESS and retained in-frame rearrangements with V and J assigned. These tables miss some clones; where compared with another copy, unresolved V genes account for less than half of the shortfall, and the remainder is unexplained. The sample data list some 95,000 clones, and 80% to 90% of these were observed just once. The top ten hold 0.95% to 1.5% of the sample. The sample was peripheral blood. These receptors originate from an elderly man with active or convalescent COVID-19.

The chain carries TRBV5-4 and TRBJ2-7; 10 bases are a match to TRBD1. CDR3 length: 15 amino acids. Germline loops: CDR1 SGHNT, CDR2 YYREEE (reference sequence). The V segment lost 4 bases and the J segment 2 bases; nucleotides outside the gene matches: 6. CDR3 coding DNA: TGTGCCAGCAGCCTCTTGACAGGGGGCACCTACGAGCAGTACTTC. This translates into CASSLLTGGTYEQYF.

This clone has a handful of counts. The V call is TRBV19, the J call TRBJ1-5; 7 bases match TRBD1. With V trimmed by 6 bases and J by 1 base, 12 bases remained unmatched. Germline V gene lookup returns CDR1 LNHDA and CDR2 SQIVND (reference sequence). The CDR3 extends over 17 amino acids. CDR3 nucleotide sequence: TGTGCCAGTAGAAGAGGACAGGTGGCTGCGAGCAATCAGCCCCAGCATTTT. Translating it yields CASRRGQVAASNQPQHF.

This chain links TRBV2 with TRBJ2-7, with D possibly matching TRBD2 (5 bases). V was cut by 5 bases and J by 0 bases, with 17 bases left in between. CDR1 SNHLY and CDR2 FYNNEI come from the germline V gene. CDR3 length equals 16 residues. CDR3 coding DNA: TGTGCCAGCAGTCCGAGACGCAGCGGCGTCTCCTACGAGCAGTACTTC. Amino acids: CASSPRRSGVSYEQYF. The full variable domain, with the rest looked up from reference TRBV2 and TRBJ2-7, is EPEVTQTPSHQVTQMGQEVILRCVPISNHLYFYWYRQILGQKVEFLVSFYNNEISEKSEIFDDQFSVERPDGSNFTLKIRSTKLEDSAMYFCASSPRRSGVSYEQYFGPGTRLTVT.

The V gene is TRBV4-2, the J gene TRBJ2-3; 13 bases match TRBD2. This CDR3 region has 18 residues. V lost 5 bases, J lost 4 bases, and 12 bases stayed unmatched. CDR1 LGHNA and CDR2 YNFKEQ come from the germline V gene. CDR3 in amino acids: CASSLNGLAGVGSDTQYF. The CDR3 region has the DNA TGTGCCAGCAGCTTAAACGGACTAGCGGGAGTAGGCTCAGATACGCAGTATTTT.

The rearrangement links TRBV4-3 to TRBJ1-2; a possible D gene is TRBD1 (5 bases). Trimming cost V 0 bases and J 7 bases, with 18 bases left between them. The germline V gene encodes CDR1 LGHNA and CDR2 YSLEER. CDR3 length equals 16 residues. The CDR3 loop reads CASSQDLRGLSSGYTF. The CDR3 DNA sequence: TGCGCCAGCAGCCAAGATCTTAGGGGTCTATCGTCTGGCTACACCTTC.

The CDR3 loop reads CASSPRAGAGTDTQYF. CDR3 bases: TGTGCCAGCAGCCCGAGAGCGGGAGCAGGCACAGATACGCAGTATTTT. This chain joins TRBV7-2 and TRBJ2-3; 8 bases agree with TRBD2. V trimming: 5 bases; J trimming: 1 base; junction bases outside the gene matches: 8. Looked up from germline, CDR1 is SGHTA and CDR2 is FQGNSA. The CDR3 contains 16 residues.

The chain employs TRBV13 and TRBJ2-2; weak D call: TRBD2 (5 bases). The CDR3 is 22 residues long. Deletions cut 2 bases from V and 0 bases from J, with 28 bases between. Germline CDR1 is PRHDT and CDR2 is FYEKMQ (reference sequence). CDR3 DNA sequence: TGTGCCAGCAGCTTATTAGGTCGGTATGGGAGAGACCCGTTCGCGAACACCGGGGAGCTGTTTTTT. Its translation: CASSLLGRYGRDPFANTGELFF.

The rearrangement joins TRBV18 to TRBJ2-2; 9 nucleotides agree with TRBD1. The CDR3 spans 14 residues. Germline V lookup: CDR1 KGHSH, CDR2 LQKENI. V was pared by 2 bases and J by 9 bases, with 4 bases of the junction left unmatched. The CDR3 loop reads CASSPGTGKRELFF. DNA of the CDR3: TGTGCCAGCTCACCAGGGACAGGGAAGCGGGAGCTGTTTTTT.

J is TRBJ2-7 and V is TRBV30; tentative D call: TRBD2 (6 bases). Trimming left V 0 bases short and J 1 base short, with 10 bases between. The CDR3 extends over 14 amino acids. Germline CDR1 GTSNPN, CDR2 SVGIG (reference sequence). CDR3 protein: CAWSVTGVSYEQYF. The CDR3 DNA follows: TGTGCCTGGAGTGTAACGGGGGTTTCCTACGAGCAGTACTTC.

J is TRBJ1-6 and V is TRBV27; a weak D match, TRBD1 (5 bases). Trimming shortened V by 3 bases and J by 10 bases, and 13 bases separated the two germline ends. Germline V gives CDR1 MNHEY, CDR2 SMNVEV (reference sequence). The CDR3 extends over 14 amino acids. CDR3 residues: CASSFFGRVSPLHF. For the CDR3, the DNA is TGTGCCAGCAGTTTTTTTGGCAGGGTCTCACCCCTCCACTTT.

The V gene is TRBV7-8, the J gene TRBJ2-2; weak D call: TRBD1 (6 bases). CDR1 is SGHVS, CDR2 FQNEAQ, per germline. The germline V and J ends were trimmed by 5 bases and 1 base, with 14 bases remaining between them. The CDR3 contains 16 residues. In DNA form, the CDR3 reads TGTGCCAGCAGCATTTCAGGGGTGAGGAACACCGGGGAGCTGTTTTTT. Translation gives CASSISGVRNTGELFF.

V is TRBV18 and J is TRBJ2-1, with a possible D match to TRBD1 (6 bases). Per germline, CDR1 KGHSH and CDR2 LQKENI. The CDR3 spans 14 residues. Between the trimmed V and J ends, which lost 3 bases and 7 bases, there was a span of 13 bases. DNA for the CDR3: TGTGCCAGCTCACCTAGGCAGAGGGGGAATGAGCAGTTCTTC. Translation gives CASSPRQRGNEQFF.

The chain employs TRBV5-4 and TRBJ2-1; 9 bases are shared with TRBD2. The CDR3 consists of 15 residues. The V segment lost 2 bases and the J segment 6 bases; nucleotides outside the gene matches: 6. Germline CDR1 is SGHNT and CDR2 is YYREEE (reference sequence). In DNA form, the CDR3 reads TGTGCCAGCAGCTTTTTAGCGGGAGCGAGCAATGAGCAGTTCTTC. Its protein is CASSFLAGASNEQFF.

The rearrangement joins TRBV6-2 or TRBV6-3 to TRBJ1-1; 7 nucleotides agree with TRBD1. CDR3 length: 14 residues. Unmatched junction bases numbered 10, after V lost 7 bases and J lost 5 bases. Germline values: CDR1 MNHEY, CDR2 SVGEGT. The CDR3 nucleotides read TGTGCCAGCACCCCGACAGGGAGAGGGACTGAAGCTTTCTTT. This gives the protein CASTPTGRGTEAFF.

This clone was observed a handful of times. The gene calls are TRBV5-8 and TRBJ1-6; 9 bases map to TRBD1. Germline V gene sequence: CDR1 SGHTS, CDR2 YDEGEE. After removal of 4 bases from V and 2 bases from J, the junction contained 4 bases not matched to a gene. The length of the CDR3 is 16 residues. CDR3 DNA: TGTGCCAGCAGCCGGACAGGGGAGCCCTATAATTCACCCCTCCACTTT. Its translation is CASSRTGEPYNSPLHF.

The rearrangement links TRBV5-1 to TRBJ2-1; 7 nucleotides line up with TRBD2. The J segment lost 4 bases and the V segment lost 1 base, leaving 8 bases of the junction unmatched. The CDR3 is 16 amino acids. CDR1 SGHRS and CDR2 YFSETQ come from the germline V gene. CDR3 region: CASSLSGVGTYNEQFF. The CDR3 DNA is TGCGCCAGCAGCTTGAGCGGGGTGGGTACTTACAATGAGCAGTTCTTC.

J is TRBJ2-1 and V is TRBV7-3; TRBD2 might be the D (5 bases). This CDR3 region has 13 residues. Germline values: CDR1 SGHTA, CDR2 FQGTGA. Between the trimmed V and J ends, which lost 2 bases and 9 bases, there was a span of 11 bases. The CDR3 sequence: CASSLLGEGEQFF. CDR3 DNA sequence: TGTGCCAGCAGCTTATTGGGAGAGGGTGAGCAGTTCTTC.

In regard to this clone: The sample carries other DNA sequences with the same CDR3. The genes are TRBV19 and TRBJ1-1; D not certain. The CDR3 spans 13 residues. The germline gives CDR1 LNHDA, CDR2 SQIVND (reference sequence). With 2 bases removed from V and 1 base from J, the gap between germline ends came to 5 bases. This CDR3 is CASSISRNTEAFF. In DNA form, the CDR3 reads TGTGCCAGTAGTATATCCAGGAACACTGAAGCTTTCTTT.

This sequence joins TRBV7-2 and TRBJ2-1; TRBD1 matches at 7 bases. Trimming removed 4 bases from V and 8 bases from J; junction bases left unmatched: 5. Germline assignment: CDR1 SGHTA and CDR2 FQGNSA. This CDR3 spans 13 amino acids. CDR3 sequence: CASSSVTGDEQFF. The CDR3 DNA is TGTGCCAGCAGCTCAGTTACAGGGGATGAGCAGTTCTTC.

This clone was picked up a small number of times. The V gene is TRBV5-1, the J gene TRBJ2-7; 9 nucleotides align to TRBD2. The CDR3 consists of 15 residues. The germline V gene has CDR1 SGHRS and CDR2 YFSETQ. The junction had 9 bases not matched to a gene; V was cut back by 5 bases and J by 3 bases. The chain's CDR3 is CASRDSPSGVYEQYF. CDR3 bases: TGCGCCAGCAGGGACAGCCCTAGCGGGGTCTACGAGCAGTACTTC.

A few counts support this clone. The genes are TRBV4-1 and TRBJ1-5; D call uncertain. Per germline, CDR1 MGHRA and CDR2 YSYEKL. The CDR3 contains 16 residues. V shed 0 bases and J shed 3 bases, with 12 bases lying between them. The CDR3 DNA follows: TGCGCCAGCAGCCAAGATATGTACAGCTTCAATCAGCCCCAGCATTTT. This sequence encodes CASSQDMYSFNQPQHF.

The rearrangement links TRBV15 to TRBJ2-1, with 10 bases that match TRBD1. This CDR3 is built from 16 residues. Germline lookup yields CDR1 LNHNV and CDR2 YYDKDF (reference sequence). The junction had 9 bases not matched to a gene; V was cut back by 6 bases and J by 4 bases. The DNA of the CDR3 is TGTGCCACCAGTATAAAGACAGGGGGCGAGTACAATGAGCAGTTCTTC. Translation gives CATSIKTGGEYNEQFF.

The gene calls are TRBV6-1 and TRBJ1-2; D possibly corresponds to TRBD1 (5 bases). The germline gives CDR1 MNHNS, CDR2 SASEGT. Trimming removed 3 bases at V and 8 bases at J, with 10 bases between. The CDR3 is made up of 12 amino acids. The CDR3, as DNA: TGTGCCAGCAGTGAGGCAGGGCAGGGCTACACCTTC. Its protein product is CASSEAGQGYTF.

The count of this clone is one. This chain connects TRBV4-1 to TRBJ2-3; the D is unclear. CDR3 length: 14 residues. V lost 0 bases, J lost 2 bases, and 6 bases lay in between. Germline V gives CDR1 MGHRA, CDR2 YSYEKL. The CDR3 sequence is CASSQDHNTDTQYF. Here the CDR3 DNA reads TGCGCCAGCAGCCAAGATCACAACACAGATACGCAGTATTTT.

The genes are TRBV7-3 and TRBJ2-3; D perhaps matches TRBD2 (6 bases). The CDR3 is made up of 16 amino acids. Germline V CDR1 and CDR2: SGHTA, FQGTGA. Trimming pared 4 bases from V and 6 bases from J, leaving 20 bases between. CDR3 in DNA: TGTGCCAGCAGCTCCCTAATGGCGGGACCGGGGGATACGCAGTATTTT. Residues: CASSSLMAGPGDTQYF.

The CDR3 bases are TGTGCCAGCAGCTTCCGGAGGGCCCCCCTTGGCAATGAGCAGTTCTTC. It specifies CASSFRRAPLGNEQFF. The chain uses TRBV7-8 and TRBJ2-1; a weak D match, TRBD2 (6 bases). V lost 3 bases and J 6 bases, leaving 18 bases between the germline ends. The length of the CDR3 is 16 residues. Germline-derived CDR1 and CDR2 are SGHVS and FQNEAQ.

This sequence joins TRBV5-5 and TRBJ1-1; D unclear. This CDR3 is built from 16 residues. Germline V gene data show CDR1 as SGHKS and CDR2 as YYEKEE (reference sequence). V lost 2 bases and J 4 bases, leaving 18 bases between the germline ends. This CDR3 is CASSLRASVAGTEAFF. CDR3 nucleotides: TGTGCCAGCAGCTTACGGGCCTCGGTAGCGGGCACTGAAGCTTTCTTT.

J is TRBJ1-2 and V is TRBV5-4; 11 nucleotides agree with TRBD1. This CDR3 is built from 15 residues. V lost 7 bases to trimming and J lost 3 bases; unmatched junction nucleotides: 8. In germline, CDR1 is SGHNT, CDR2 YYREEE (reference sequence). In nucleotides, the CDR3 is TGTGCCAGCTCGCCGACGGGACAGGGGGACTATGGCTACACCTTC. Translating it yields CASSPTGQGDYGYTF.

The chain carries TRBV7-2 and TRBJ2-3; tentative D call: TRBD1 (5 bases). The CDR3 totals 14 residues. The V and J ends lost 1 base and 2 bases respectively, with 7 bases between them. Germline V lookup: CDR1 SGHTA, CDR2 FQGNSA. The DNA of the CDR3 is TGTGCCAGCAGCTTAGACAGGTACACAGATACGCAGTATTTT. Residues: CASSLDRYTDTQYF.

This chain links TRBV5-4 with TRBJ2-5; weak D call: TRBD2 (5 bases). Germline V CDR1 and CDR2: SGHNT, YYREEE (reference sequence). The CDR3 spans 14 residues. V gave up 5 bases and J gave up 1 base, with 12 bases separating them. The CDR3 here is CASSLSGIQETQYF. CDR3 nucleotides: TGTGCCAGCAGTTTAAGCGGAATCCAAGAGACCCAGTACTTC.

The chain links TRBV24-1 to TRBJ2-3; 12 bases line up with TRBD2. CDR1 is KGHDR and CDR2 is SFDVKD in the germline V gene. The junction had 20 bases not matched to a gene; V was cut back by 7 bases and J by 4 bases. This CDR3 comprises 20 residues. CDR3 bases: TGTGCCACCAGCGCGGGGACTAGCGGGTGGGGGCCGTATATGTCAGATACGCAGTATTTT. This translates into CATSAGTSGWGPYMSDTQYF.